The 10 T cell receptor beta chains below were found in one sample sequenced in a study of CD8 T cells in ankylosing spondylitis. TCRdb recomputed calls from the 5' RACE reads with MiXCR, one row per CDR3 protein. The profile shows roughly 150,000 distinct CDR3 sequences, roughly 31% of them singletons. Input material: synovial fluid, either unsorted or a sorted T cell fraction (not recorded which). The origin of the receptors is a male donor with ankylosing spondylitis.

The gene calls are TRBV27 and TRBJ2-7, with D possibly being TRBD1 or TRBD2 (5 bases each). The V gene lost 2 bases and the J gene lost 2 bases, with 13 bases spanning the gap. The V gene's germline CDR1 is MNHEY and CDR2 SMNVEV (reference sequence). The CDR3 spans 15 residues. The CDR3 DNA follows: TGTGCCAGCAGTTTAGAGTTGGGACCGACCTACGAGCAGTACTTC. Encoded protein: CASSLELGPTYEQYF.

This clonotype has just a few counts. The chain uses TRBV12-3 or TRBV12-4 and TRBJ1-1; D uncertain. The CDR3 runs 14 residues. V was shortened by 6 bases and J by 1 base, with 12 bases between the two germline ends. CDR3 DNA: TGTGCCAGCAGGACTTCCGGACGGAACACTGAAGCTTTCTTT. This gives the protein CASRTSGRNTEAFF.

The V call is TRBV5-1, the J call TRBJ2-2, with 10 bases aligning to TRBD1. The CDR3 is 16 residues long. J lost 3 bases, V lost 5 bases, and 7 bases had no gene match. Germline lookup yields CDR1 SGHRS and CDR2 YFSETQ. This CDR3 is CASSPGTGVDTGELFF. Written as DNA, the CDR3 is TGCGCCAGCAGTCCCGGGACAGGGGTGGACACCGGGGAGCTGTTTTTT.

This clonotype was seen at least ten times. A read error may account for a junction end that differs from germline. The V gene is TRBV29-1, the J gene TRBJ2-1; 12 bases match TRBD2. CDR3 size: 11 residues. Germline CDR1 and CDR2: SQVTM and ANQGSEA. The CDR3 region is CSAASGGASIF. The CDR3 DNA is TGCAGCGCTGCTAGCGGGGGGGCCTCGATCTTC.

This clonotype appeared a few times. The rearrangement links TRBV20-1 to TRBJ1-1; TRBD1 is a possible D gene (6 bases). CDR1 is DFQATT, CDR2 SNEGSKA, per germline (reference sequence). The V end was cut by 0 bases, the J end by 1 base, with 21 bases between. The CDR3 length is 18 residues. The CDR3 DNA reads TGCAGTGCTAGAGACCTACAGACCCCGGGACACAAGAACACTGAAGCTTTCTTT. Translating it yields CSARDLQTPGHKNTEAFF.

This clonotype was picked up one time. This chain links TRBV12-3 or TRBV12-4 with TRBJ2-4, with 8 bases aligning to TRBD2. The V gene end was trimmed by 6 bases and the J gene end by 0 bases; junction bases not matched to a gene: 4. The CDR3 consists of 15 residues. DNA of the CDR3: TGTGCCAGCAGCGGGGGGGACCTAGCCAAAAACATTCAGTACTTC. This sequence encodes CASSGGDLAKNIQYF.

Ten or more counts support this clonotype. The CDR3 DNA follows: TGTGCCAGTGGGACTAGCGGGATAGATACGCAGTATTTT. Translation gives CASGTSGIDTQYF. The J gene is TRBJ2-3, the V gene TRBV28, with 13 bases matching TRBD2. Trimming removed 9 bases from V and 5 bases from J; junction bases left unmatched: 2. Germline V gene lookup returns CDR1 MDHEN and CDR2 SYDVKM. The CDR3 runs 13 residues.

This clonotype was seen a few times. The chain couples TRBV20-1 to TRBJ2-1; 9 bases line up with TRBD2. Germline lookup yields CDR1 DFQATT and CDR2 SNEGSKA (reference sequence). This CDR3 contains 16 residues. V lost 6 bases and J lost 7; bases outside the gene matches: 16. The CDR3 protein is CSASTLAGGLRNEQFF. CDR3 sequence (DNA): TGCAGTGCCTCTACTCTGGCGGGGGGGTTGAGGAATGAGCAGTTCTTC.

This clonotype turned up a few times. The chain is built from TRBV12-3 or TRBV12-4 and TRBJ2-6; 10 positions match TRBD1. The CDR3 is 17 residues long. Unmatched junction bases numbered 5, after V lost 6 bases and J lost 0 bases. The CDR3 reads CASSRTGGLSGANVLTF. Written as DNA, the CDR3 is TGTGCCAGCAGCCGGACAGGGGGGCTCTCTGGGGCCAACGTCCTGACTTTC.

J is TRBJ2-3 and V is TRBV20-1; D is perhaps TRBD2 (5 bases). This CDR3 is 16 amino acids long. Germline V gene data show CDR1 as DFQATT and CDR2 as SNEGSKA (reference sequence). Between the trimmed V and J ends, which lost 1 base and 0 bases, there was a span of 14 bases. CDR3 sequence: CSARGERASSTDTQYF. Written as DNA, the CDR3 is TGCAGTGCTAGAGGGGAGCGAGCCTCTAGCACAGATACGCAGTATTTT.